A selection of T cell receptor beta chains follows, all from one sample in a study of regulatory T cells in long-lasting Graves disease. Each CDR3 protein gets one entry after TCRdb re-called the multiplex PCR reads with MiXCR. The repertoire holds about 610,000 distinct CDR3 sequences, with about 16% as singletons. The data were also submitted as part of a second study, on T cells in Graves' hyperthyroidism and ophthalmopathy.

The sample was peripheral blood mononuclear cells (PBMCs), taken at new diagnosis, from a patient treated with antithyroid drugs. All receptors come from a man younger than 30 with Graves disease. The CDR3 runs from the conserved cysteine through the conserved F or W. Fields, in order: J gene, clone size, V gene, CDR3 protein. Clone size is given for some rows only: seen once, a few or many times, or a class if the clone is expanded.

J gene: TRBJ2-7; clone size: -; V gene: TRBV4-1; CDR3 protein: CASSPRTSDEQYF
J gene: TRBJ1-1; clone size: -; V gene: TRBV5-1; CDR3 protein: CASSLTVVRALNTEAFF
J gene: TRBJ2-6; clone size: few; V gene: TRBV7-3; CDR3 protein: CASSLTRGPGANVLTF
J gene: TRBJ2-3; clone size: many; V gene: TRBV11-1; CDR3 protein: CASSSTSRTDTQYF
J gene: TRBJ2-7; clone size: once; V gene: TRBV7-2; CDR3 protein: CASSNTGGLTYEQYF
J gene: TRBJ1-1; clone size: many; V gene: TRBV6-1; CDR3 protein: CASSKGRTTEAFF
J gene: TRBJ2-7; clone size: -; V gene: TRBV19; CDR3 protein: CASTNRDTYEQYF
J gene: TRBJ2-3; clone size: many; V gene: TRBV29-1; CDR3 protein: CSVPGLRTDTQYF
J gene: TRBJ2-3; clone size: -; V gene: TRBV4-1; CDR3 protein: CASRRGATDTQYF
J gene: TRBJ2-1; clone size: many; V gene: TRBV7-9; CDR3 protein: CASSQTLGAHYNEQFF
J gene: TRBJ2-1; clone size: -; V gene: TRBV5-1; CDR3 protein: CASRYWGTSGYNEQFF
J gene: TRBJ2-7; clone size: -; V gene: TRBV7-2; CDR3 protein: CASIDWRSGTSAPQHSYEQYF
J gene: TRBJ2-4; clone size: -; V gene: TRBV2; CDR3 protein: CASSEPKGTSGSLAKNIQYF
J gene: TRBJ2-3; clone size: -; V gene: TRBV13; CDR3 protein: CASSSEGLAGYLQVTDTQYF
J gene: TRBJ2-3; clone size: -; V gene: TRBV4-2; CDR3 protein: CASSQGDFTDTQYF
J gene: TRBJ2-5; clone size: few; V gene: TRBV11-2; CDR3 protein: CASSPRTSGSGEAQYF
J gene: TRBJ2-7; clone size: -; V gene: TRBV7-9; CDR3 protein: CASSLPLAYEQCF
J gene: TRBJ2-7; clone size: many; V gene: TRBV7-8; CDR3 protein: CASSFYDLARGEQYF
J gene: TRBJ1-5; clone size: many; V gene: TRBV30; CDR3 protein: CAWSVGPMLPQHF
J gene: TRBJ2-2; clone size: -; V gene: TRBV6-2/TRBV6-3; CDR3 protein: CASSATGGTGELFF
J gene: TRBJ2-2; clone size: once; V gene: TRBV20-1; CDR3 protein: CSARGPLGATGELFF
J gene: TRBJ2-1; clone size: many; V gene: TRBV10-3; CDR3 protein: CAISDGLAGVDEQFF
J gene: TRBJ2-4; clone size: few; V gene: TRBV7-8; CDR3 protein: CASSLARGGASDIQYF
J gene: TRBJ2-4; clone size: few; V gene: TRBV12-3/TRBV12-4; CDR3 protein: CASSPVGQGLAKNIQYF